Included here is one T cell receptor (beta chain) sequence, with context. The antigen is unknown. Sequenced by immunoSEQ multiplex PCR; TCRdb stores in-frame clones only, minus some. This table holds about 83,000 clones, 70% to 90% found once. These data are taken from a study of OX40 agonist ivuxolimab in advanced cancers. V lost 1 base to trimming and J lost 5 bases, with 6 bases between them. Germline lookup yields CDR1 SGHTA and CDR2 FQGNSA. CDR3 size: 13 residues. Study-wide results and caveats: Expanded clones were, on average, more numerous among CD8+ T cells than CD4+.

This material consisted of CD4+ or CD8+ T cells sorted from blood, taken in a trial of the OX40 agonist ivuxolimab. The receptor's source is an adult with an advanced solid tumor such as melanoma, head and neck, liver or kidney cancer. The chain is built from TRBV7-2 and TRBJ1-3; D gene unclear. CDR3 in DNA: TGTGCCAGCAGCTTAGAGGGTAGAAACACCATATATTTT. Translating it yields CASSLEGRNTIYF.